The 8 T cell receptor beta chains below were found in one sample sequenced in a study of T-cell reconstitution after alpha-beta-depleted transplantation in children. Unique molecular identifiers were incorporated during preparation of the TCRbeta library. TCRdb recomputed calls from the PCR reads with MiXCR, one row per CDR3 protein. The sample holds about 130,000 distinct CDR3 sequences, roughly 10% seen once. The source was PBMCs, mostly from graft donor cells, collected 180 days after TCRalphabeta/CD19-depleted stem cell transplant. These receptor sequences come from a girl under two years old who had a stem cell transplant for combined immunodeficiency, so the T cells may come from the graft donor.

The chain recombines TRBV9 with TRBJ2-1, with 7 bases aligning to TRBD1. The CDR3 covers 15 residues. From germline, CDR1 is SGDLS and CDR2 YYNGEE. Trimming removed 0 bases from V and 5 bases from J; junction bases left unmatched: 5. In DNA, the CDR3 is TGTGCCAGCAGCGTAGAGGGACAGCCTAACAATGAGCAGTTCTTC. This sequence encodes CASSVEGQPNNEQFF.

The chain is built from TRBV19 and TRBJ2-1; D is unresolved. This CDR3 has 15 amino acids. V was clipped by 3 bases and J by 0 bases, with 9 bases between them. Germline V gene sequence: CDR1 LNHDA, CDR2 SQIVND (reference sequence). This CDR3 is CASSIHWSSYNEQFF. DNA of the CDR3: TGTGCCAGTAGTATCCACTGGAGCTCCTACAATGAGCAGTTCTTC.

There are a few counts of this clonotype. The rearrangement uses TRBV5-1 and TRBJ2-7, with D possibly TRBD2 on 6 matching bases. CDR1 is SGHRS and CDR2 is YFSETQ in the germline V gene. V gave up 4 bases and J gave up 5 bases, with 16 bases separating them. The CDR3 is 14 residues long. The CDR3 sequence is CASSPTSAGNEQYF. The CDR3 DNA reads TGCGCCAGCAGCCCGACTAGTGCCGGGAACGAGCAGTACTTC.

V usage is TRBV20-1 and J usage is TRBJ2-4; no clear D gene. The CDR3 consists of 12 residues. V lost 3 bases and J lost 8, with 11 bases in between. CDR1 is DFQATT, CDR2 SNEGSKA, per germline (reference sequence). CDR3 nucleotide sequence: TGCAGTGCTAGCCTCCGAAGTCACATTCAGTACTTC. Translation: CSASLRSHIQYF.

This clonotype came up a few times. The chain joins TRBV3-1 to TRBJ2-6, with D perhaps matching TRBD2 (5 bases). Trimming took 8 bases from V and 9 from J, leaving 17 bases between them. There are 14 residues in the CDR3. Germline V gene data show CDR1 as LGHDT and CDR2 as YNNKEL (reference sequence). CDR3 bases: TGTGCCAGCGGGAATCAACTACGGGGCAACGTCCTGACTTTC. Translating gives CASGNQLRGNVLTF.

This clonotype has a handful of counts. This chain connects TRBV12-3 or TRBV12-4 to TRBJ1-1; 7 bases match TRBD1. The J segment lost 4 bases and the V segment lost 5 bases, leaving 10 bases of the junction unmatched. CDR3 length: 15 residues. This CDR3 reads CASSLQGRVSTEAFF. Written as DNA, the CDR3 is TGTGCCAGCAGTCTACAGGGGAGGGTGTCCACTGAAGCTTTCTTT.

This clonotype has ten or more counts. The V call is TRBV10-3, the J call TRBJ1-1; a possible D gene is TRBD1 (5 bases). The CDR3 loop spans 15 amino acids. V was clipped by 6 bases and J by 6 bases, with 20 bases between them. Germline lookup yields CDR1 ENHRY and CDR2 SYGVKD. This CDR3 is CAISSGRDAGSEAFF. CDR3 DNA: TGTGCCATCAGCTCTGGTCGGGACGCAGGATCTGAAGCTTTCTTT.

This clonotype was picked up a small number of times. This is likely a read error, given that the CDR3 carries no conserved phenylalanine or tryptophan at its end. The CDR3 sequence: CAITDGVLSYEQYL. The CDR3 DNA is TGTGCCATCACCGACGGGGTCCTTTCCTACGAGCAGTACCTC. The chain uses TRBV10-3 and TRBJ2-7; possibly TRBD2 for D (5 bases). CDR3 length: 14 residues. Per germline, CDR1 ENHRY and CDR2 SYGVKD. V was trimmed by 7 bases and J by 1 base, leaving 14 bases between them.